This TCR beta chain was obtained from a study of T cell responses to AZD1222 COVID-19 vaccine. This CDR3 has 16 amino acids. Germline V CDR1 and CDR2: MNHEY, SVGAGI. The J segment lost 6 bases and the V segment lost 2 bases, leaving 8 bases of the junction unmatched. Overall study findings and caveats: CD4 TCRs associated with vaccination spanned spike, dominating at 160-218 and 743-854. Clonal diversity may have been underestimated, and the donors were mostly white British, with more females than males.

Libraries were prepared by immunoSEQ multiplex PCR; TCRdb keeps only in-frame clonotypes and omits some of them. The table has about 180,000 clones, around 88% seen once; the top ten hold around a tenth. On this clone: No antigen is known for it.

The clonotype was recovered from an adult who received the AZD1222 COVID-19 vaccine. The chain carries TRBV6-5 and TRBJ1-5; 9 bases match TRBD1. Sequences were derived from peripheral blood, sampled 28 days after the second AZD1222 dose. The CDR3 region has the DNA TGTGCCAGCAGTTACGTCTACAGGGGGCCTCCTCAGCCCCAGCATTTT. Translated: CASSYVYRGPPQPQHF.